This T cell receptor (beta chain) was documented in a study of blood T cells in healthy people across ages. This clonotype was picked up a small number of times. Peripheral blood samples of roughly 9.8 milliliters were drawn from each donor. Isolated per sample were at least 6 million PBMCs. For the second PCR, which ran for about 6 to 12 cycles, a sample-barcoded 5' primer and a J-beta primer mix were used. TCRdb re-called the 5' RACE reads through MiXCR, storing one row per CDR3 protein. Here the sample spans hundreds of thousands of distinct CDR3 sequences, approximately 48% being singletons. Sequences were obtained from blood. The clonotype comes from a man aged 55-75 years in good health.

The CDR3 nucleotides read TGCAGTGCTAGGGGGATTTCTAGGGCCTATGGCTACACCTTC. Amino acids: CSARGISRAYGYTF. The chain recombines TRBV20-1 with TRBJ1-2; D call uncertain. The CDR3 covers 14 residues. Trimming took off 3 bases at V and 4 bases at J, with 15 bases between the two ends. Per germline, CDR1 DFQATT and CDR2 SNEGSKA (reference sequence).